This T cell receptor beta chain is drawn from a study of blood T cell repertoires in COVID-19. About the study: Samples came from the United States, Italy and Spain, spanning acute and convalescent COVID-19. T cells, B-cell-depleted T cells, or PBMCs supplied cDNA or gDNA.

Germline CDR1 reads SEHNR; CDR2 reads FQNEAQ (reference sequence). The CDR3 totals 15 residues. The V segment lost 5 bases and the J segment 2 bases; nucleotides outside the gene matches: 4. Original data processing: Scientists estimated how many nucleated cells there were by amplifying reference gene primers. Generated by immunoSEQ multiplex PCR, the TCRdb table keeps only in-frame clones and is missing some. That table furnishes V, J and clone size, whereas the DNA furnished D and trimming. This table holds over 130,000 clones, around 86% found once. The material sequenced was peripheral blood. This chain links TRBV7-9 with TRBJ2-2; 8 bases fit TRBD1. The clonotype originates from an older man with acute or convalescent COVID-19. The CDR3 reads CASSPGQANTGELFF. CDR3 nucleotide sequence: TGTGCCAGCAGCCCGGGACAGGCAAACACCGGGGAGCTGTTTTTT.